Following are 30 T cell receptor beta chains from one sample sequenced in a study of T cell repertoires in cytomegalovirus infection. From the reads, TCRdb called clonotypes with MiXCR, one entry per CDR3 protein. Of roughly 760,000 distinct CDR3 sequences in the sample, roughly 35% were seen once. The sequenced sample consisted of PBMCs. These TCRs come from a human donor in good health (CMV status not recorded). Some clones in this sample may be carry-over from other donors' samples.

This clonotype was seen only a few times. The V gene is TRBV5-1, the J gene TRBJ1-2, with a tentative D call TRBD1 (6 bases). From germline, CDR1 is SGHRS and CDR2 YFSETQ. With 2 bases removed from V and 4 bases from J, the gap between germline ends came to 12 bases. This CDR3 has 14 amino acids. The DNA for the CDR3 is TGCGCCAGCAGCTTTGGGGGGCTCGGCTATGGCTACACCTTC. Its translation: CASSFGGLGYGYTF.

This clonotype showed up just a few times. V and J are TRBV20-1 and TRBJ2-5, with D uncertain. V shed 1 base and J shed 5 bases, with 5 bases lying between them. Germline lookup yields CDR1 DFQATT and CDR2 SNEGSKA (reference sequence). This CDR3 spans 11 amino acids. DNA of the CDR3: TGCAGTGCTAGAGTGGAGGAGACCCAGTACTTC. This codes for CSARVEETQYF.

This clonotype came up a few times. An end of the junction differs from the germline gene, which may be a read error. This sequence joins TRBV11-2 and TRBJ2-1; 8 bases match TRBD2. The V gene's germline CDR1 is SGHAT and CDR2 FQNNGV. The CDR3 covers 13 residues. CDR3 DNA sequence: TGTGCCAGCAGCTTAGATCTGGGGACTAGAAAGGTCTTC. Protein product: CASSLDLGTRKVF.

The sample holds a few counts of this clonotype. This rearrangement joins TRBV7-6 to TRBJ2-3; tentatively, D is TRBD2 (6 bases). The CDR3 contains 16 residues. V was clipped by 5 bases and J by 2 bases, with 17 bases between them. Germline CDR1 SGHVS, CDR2 FNYEAQ. CDR3 protein: CASSPRETGYTDTQYF. The CDR3 region has the DNA TGTGCCAGCAGCCCCCGGGAGACGGGATACACAGATACGCAGTATTTT.

This rearrangement joins TRBV9 to TRBJ2-1; D unresolved. The V and J ends lost 0 bases and 9 bases respectively, with 10 bases between them. CDR1 is SGDLS, CDR2 YYNGEE, per germline. The CDR3 covers 13 residues. The CDR3 loop is CASSVGAQSEQFF. The CDR3 DNA reads TGTGCCAGCAGCGTAGGAGCACAATCTGAGCAGTTCTTC.

This chain uses TRBV20-1 with TRBJ1-1; D unclear. The V gene lost 5 bases and the J gene lost 0 bases, with 22 bases spanning the gap. This CDR3 comprises 17 residues. Germline CDR1 and CDR2: DFQATT and SNEGSKA (reference sequence). In nucleotides, the CDR3 is TGCAGTGCTGAACGTCGAACCCCCAGGCGAGTGAACACTGAAGCTTTCTTT. It encodes CSAERRTPRRVNTEAFF.

This clonotype occurred many times. The genes are TRBV7-8 and TRBJ2-4; 8 nucleotides align to TRBD2. The CDR3 length is 16 residues. CDR1 is SGHVS and CDR2 is FQNEAQ in the germline V gene. Trimming cost V 2 bases and J 0 bases; bases outside gene matches: 3. The CDR3 nucleotides read TGTGCCAGCAGCTTATGGGCGGGGGGAGCCAAAAACATTCAGTACTTC. Its protein product is CASSLWAGGAKNIQYF. The entire variable domain, with the rest obtained from reference TRBV7-8 and TRBJ2-4, is as follows: GAGVSQSPRYKVAKRGQDVALRCDPISGHVSLFWYQQALGQGPEFLTYFQNEAQLDKSGLPSDRFFAERPEGSVSTLKIQRTQQEDSAVYLCASSLWAGGAKNIQYFGAGTRLSVL.

This clonotype was counted many times. CDR3 amino acids: CATPQRNNEQFF. As DNA, the CDR3 is TGTGCTACCCCCCAGCGGAACAATGAGCAGTTCTTC. The chain links TRBV7-9 to TRBJ2-1; D possibly corresponds to TRBD2 (5 bases). Germline assignment: CDR1 SEHNR and CDR2 FQNEAQ (reference sequence). This CDR3 has 12 amino acids.

Points on this clonotype: The CDR3 carries no conserved terminal phenylalanine or tryptophan, so it likely arises from a read error. The chain uses TRBV11-2 and TRBJ2-7; D is possibly TRBD1 or TRBD2 (5 bases each). This CDR3 contains 15 residues. The V and J ends lost 5 bases and 0 bases respectively, with 14 bases between them. Germline V gene data show CDR1 as SGHAT and CDR2 as FQNNGV. The CDR3 sequence: CASSPLVGTSYEQYL. The CDR3 DNA is TGTGCCAGCAGCCCGCTGGTGGGGACCTCCTACGAGCAGTACTTA.

This chain's CDR3 is CASSLLQNYGYTF. CDR3 DNA sequence: TGTGCCAGCAGCTTGCTACAGAACTATGGCTACACCTTC. The chain carries TRBV5-4 and TRBJ1-2; D not resolved. CDR3 length equals 13 residues. V lost 1 base to trimming and J lost 2 bases, with 6 bases between them. CDR1 SGHNT and CDR2 YYREEE come from the germline V gene (reference sequence). The variable domain in full, completed from reference TRBV5-4 and TRBJ1-2, reads ETGVTQSPTHLIKTRGQQVTLRCSSQSGHNTVSWYQQALGQGPQFIFQYYREEENGRGNFPPRFSGLQFPNYSSELNVNALELDDSALYLCASSLLQNYGYTFGSGTRLTVV.

This clonotype was seen a few times. The chain links TRBV27 to TRBJ1-2, with 10 bases aligning to TRBD1. V lost 3 bases to trimming and J lost 7 bases; unmatched junction nucleotides: 5. The CDR3 is 14 residues long. Germline V gives CDR1 MNHEY, CDR2 SMNVEV (reference sequence). For the CDR3, the DNA is TGTGCCAGCAGTTTTGACAGGGGGCAGGGTGGCTACACCTTC. It codes for CASSFDRGQGGYTF.

In nucleotides, the CDR3 is TGTGCCAGCAGTCCCCGGGTACCGGCTGAAGCTTTCTTT. Translated: CASSPRVPAEAFF. This rearrangement joins TRBV28 to TRBJ1-1; unclear D gene. There are 13 residues in the CDR3. Trimming removed 5 bases at V and 6 bases at J, with 13 bases between. Looked up from germline, CDR1 is MDHEN and CDR2 is SYDVKM.

This clonotype appeared a few times. The chain employs TRBV28 and TRBJ1-1; D remains ambiguous. This CDR3 has 12 amino acids. The germline CDR1 and CDR2 sequences are MDHEN and SYDVKM. Trimming took 2 bases from V and 10 from J, leaving 11 bases between them. CDR3 sequence: CASSLRGGLAFF. Here the CDR3 DNA reads TGTGCCAGCAGTTTACGGGGTGGGTTAGCTTTCTTT.

The chain links TRBV6-5 to TRBJ1-1; tentatively, D is TRBD1 (5 bases). Germline loops: CDR1 MNHEY, CDR2 SVGAGI. The CDR3 totals 14 residues. Trimming removed 9 bases at V and 5 bases at J, with 19 bases between. The CDR3, as DNA: TGTGCCAGTGGTTCCCGAAGGGGAGTAACTGAAGCTTTCTTT. Translation gives CASGSRRGVTEAFF.

The chain recombines TRBV12-3 or TRBV12-4 with TRBJ2-5; tentative D call: TRBD1 (5 bases). The CDR3 is 14 amino acids. The V end lost 8 bases, the J end lost 1 base, and 14 bases lay between the germline ends. CDR3 region: CASGKKGAQETQYF. The CDR3, as DNA: TGTGCCAGCGGGAAGAAAGGGGCCCAAGAGACCCAGTACTTC.

The chain couples TRBV19 to TRBJ2-2, with TRBD2 identical over 7 bases. Trimming took 3 bases from V and 13 from J; bases not matched to a gene: 35. CDR3 length: 22 amino acids. Germline V gene sequence: CDR1 LNHDA, CDR2 SQIVND (reference sequence). The CDR3 bases are TGTGCCAGTAGTATCCCGCCGACCTACCCTCTTCGGACTAGAAGTCTTCCCCGGGTGCTGTTTTTT. Translating it yields CASSIPPTYPLRTRSLPRVLFF.

The chain recombines TRBV19 with TRBJ2-2, with D tentatively TRBD1 (6 bases). Trimming left V 4 bases short and J 6 bases short, with 15 bases between. The CDR3 runs 15 residues. Germline CDR1 is LNHDA and CDR2 is SQIVND (reference sequence). CDR3 amino acids: CASSRVRGLSGELFF. CDR3 DNA: TGTGCCAGTAGTAGGGTCAGGGGATTATCCGGGGAGCTGTTTTTT.

In this sample, this clonotype turned up a few times. The chain links TRBV6-1 to TRBJ1-5; perhaps TRBD1 as D (5 bases). This CDR3 is built from 14 residues. Trimming removed 2 bases at V and 3 bases at J, with 8 bases between. Germline V lookup: CDR1 MNHNS, CDR2 SASEGT. DNA for the CDR3: TGTGCCAGCAGTGAATGGGACTCCAATCAGCCCCAGCATTTT. It is translated as CASSEWDSNQPQHF.

A few counts support this clonotype. V usage is TRBV7-9 and J usage is TRBJ2-7; 7 bases are shared with TRBD2. The V gene's germline CDR1 is SEHNR and CDR2 FQNEAQ (reference sequence). The CDR3 is 13 amino acids. The V gene end was trimmed by 5 bases and the J gene end by 3 bases; junction bases not matched to a gene: 4. CDR3 sequence reads: CASSESGIYEQYF. DNA of the CDR3: TGTGCCAGCAGCGAGAGCGGGATCTACGAGCAGTACTTC.

This clonotype came up once. The V gene is TRBV19, the J gene TRBJ1-2; the D gene is possibly TRBD1 (5 bases). The CDR3 extends over 14 amino acids. The V end lost 7 bases, the J end lost 3 bases, and 15 bases lay between the germline ends. Germline CDR1 and CDR2: LNHDA and SQIVND (reference sequence). CDR3 DNA: TGTGCCAGTAACTCAGGACCGGGGGACTATGGCTACACCTTC. Its protein product is CASNSGPGDYGYTF. The full variable domain, completed using reference TRBV19 and TRBJ1-2, is DGGITQSPKYLFRKEGQNVTLSCEQNLNHDAMYWYRQDPGQGLRLIYYSQIVNDFQKGDIAEGYSVSREKKESFPLTVTSAQKNPTAFYLCASNSGPGDYGYTFGSGTRLTVV.

The chain combines TRBV6-6 with TRBJ1-5; no reliable D call. From germline, CDR1 is MNHNY and CDR2 SVGAGI (reference sequence). Deletions cut 4 bases from V and 4 bases from J, with 14 bases between. The CDR3 runs 15 residues. The CDR3 spells CASSFQRQGNQPQHF. The CDR3 DNA sequence: TGTGCCAGCAGTTTCCAGCGTCAAGGAAATCAGCCCCAGCATTTT.

The V and J genes are TRBV4-1 and TRBJ1-2; the D is unclear. Germline CDR1 is MGHRA and CDR2 is YSYEKL. The V gene lost 0 bases and the J gene lost 3 bases, with 8 bases spanning the gap. This CDR3 contains 14 residues. CDR3 bases: TGCGCCAGCAGCCAAGATGGGGAAGACTATGGCTACACCTTC. It specifies CASSQDGEDYGYTF.

The V call is TRBV4-1, the J call TRBJ2-3; TRBD1 matches at 9 bases. Germline V CDR1 and CDR2: MGHRA, YSYEKL. V lost 1 base to trimming and J lost 4 bases; unmatched junction nucleotides: 6. This CDR3 is built from 16 residues. CDR3 coding DNA: TGCGCCAGCAGCCAAGTTCCAGGACAGGGGCCAGATACGCAGTATTTT. Protein sequence: CASSQVPGQGPDTQYF.

This sequence joins TRBV4-1 and TRBJ2-7, with 7 bases aligning to TRBD1. This CDR3 comprises 15 residues. Trimming cost V 4 bases and J 0 bases; bases outside gene matches: 6. The V gene's germline CDR1 is MGHRA and CDR2 YSYEKL. CDR3 residues: CASSPYRDSSYEQYF. In nucleotides, the CDR3 is TGCGCCAGCAGCCCATACCGGGACAGCTCCTACGAGCAGTACTTC.

The chain uses TRBV27 and TRBJ2-1; perhaps TRBD1 as D (6 bases). CDR1 MNHEY and CDR2 SMNVEV come from the germline V gene (reference sequence). This CDR3 comprises 16 residues. Trimming removed 0 bases from V and 0 bases from J, with 9 bases in between. CDR3 protein: CASSLSGRGSYNEQFF. The CDR3 nucleotides are TGTGCCAGCAGTTTATCGGGCAGGGGCTCCTACAATGAGCAGTTCTTC.

This clonotype was seen only a few times. In DNA form, the CDR3 reads TGTGCCACCAGGGGACAGGCGAACACTGAAGCTTTCTTT. It encodes CATRGQANTEAFF. The V call is TRBV7-8, the J call TRBJ1-1; TRBD1 aligns across 8 bases. V dropped 10 bases and J dropped 1; count of bases not matched to a gene: 5. This CDR3 contains 13 residues. Germline CDR1 SGHVS, CDR2 FQNEAQ.

The chain carries TRBV19 and TRBJ2-3; TRBD2 matches at 7 bases. CDR3 length: 13 residues. After removal of 1 base from V and 11 bases from J, the junction contained 6 bases not matched to a gene. From germline, CDR1 is LNHDA and CDR2 SQIVND (reference sequence). The CDR3 region has the DNA TGTGCCAGTAGTATAGTGTTCCTAGCGGAGCAGTATTTT. Its translation: CASSIVFLAEQYF. The whole variable domain, remainder taken from reference TRBV19 and TRBJ2-3, is DGGITQSPKYLFRKEGQNVTLSCEQNLNHDAMYWYRQDPGQGLRLIYYSQIVNDFQKGDIAEGYSVSREKKESFPLTVTSAQKNPTAFYLCASSIVFLAEQYFGPGTRLTVL.

V is TRBV5-1 and J is TRBJ1-2; 11 nucleotides agree with TRBD1. The CDR3 contains 15 residues. Trimming took 6 bases from V and 7 from J; bases not matched to a gene: 11. Germline V lookup: CDR1 SGHRS, CDR2 YFSETQ. In DNA, the CDR3 is TGCGCCAGCAAGCAAGATCTCGGACAGGGGGCTGGCTACACCTTC. It specifies CASKQDLGQGAGYTF.

The V gene is TRBV6-1, the J gene TRBJ2-7; D perhaps matches TRBD2 (5 bases). V lost 7 bases, J lost 3 bases, and 10 bases lay in between. The germline V gene has CDR1 MNHNS and CDR2 SASEGT. The CDR3 length is 12 residues. The CDR3 reads CASIERNYEQYF. The CDR3 nucleotides read TGTGCCAGCATAGAGCGGAACTACGAGCAGTACTTC.

The rearrangement joins TRBV5-1 to TRBJ2-5; 7 nucleotides align to TRBD1. CDR3 length: 15 residues. Germline V gene sequence: CDR1 SGHRS, CDR2 YFSETQ. J lost 3 bases, V lost 3 bases, and 8 bases had no gene match. CDR3 in amino acids: CASSSFGTVEETQYF. Here the CDR3 DNA reads TGCGCCAGCAGCTCCTTCGGGACAGTTGAAGAGACCCAGTACTTC.